One TCR beta chain is described in this entry. No antigen is known for it. This sample stems from a study of T cell responses to AZD1222 COVID-19 vaccine. The study's findings and limits: The sample set comprised mostly white British donors with more females, and clonal diversity was possibly underestimated. Vaccination with two AZD1222 doses was followed by a rise in Spike-specific TCR breadth and depth.

From germline, CDR1 is LNHDA and CDR2 SQIVND (reference sequence). The CDR3 totals 13 residues. Deletions cut 8 bases from V and 4 bases from J, with 14 bases between. Clones were sequenced by immunoSEQ multiplex PCR, and TCRdb holds only the in-frame ones, with some missing. The table shows some 140,000 clones, with roughly 84% occurring only once. This receptor was obtained from an adult in good health. The chain joins TRBV19 to TRBJ1-1; D is uncertain. This sample comprised peripheral blood, obtained on day 0 of AZD1222 vaccination. CDR3 amino acids: CASAMSGSTEAFF. CDR3 nucleotide sequence: TGTGCCAGTGCTATGAGTGGCAGCACTGAAGCTTTCTTT.